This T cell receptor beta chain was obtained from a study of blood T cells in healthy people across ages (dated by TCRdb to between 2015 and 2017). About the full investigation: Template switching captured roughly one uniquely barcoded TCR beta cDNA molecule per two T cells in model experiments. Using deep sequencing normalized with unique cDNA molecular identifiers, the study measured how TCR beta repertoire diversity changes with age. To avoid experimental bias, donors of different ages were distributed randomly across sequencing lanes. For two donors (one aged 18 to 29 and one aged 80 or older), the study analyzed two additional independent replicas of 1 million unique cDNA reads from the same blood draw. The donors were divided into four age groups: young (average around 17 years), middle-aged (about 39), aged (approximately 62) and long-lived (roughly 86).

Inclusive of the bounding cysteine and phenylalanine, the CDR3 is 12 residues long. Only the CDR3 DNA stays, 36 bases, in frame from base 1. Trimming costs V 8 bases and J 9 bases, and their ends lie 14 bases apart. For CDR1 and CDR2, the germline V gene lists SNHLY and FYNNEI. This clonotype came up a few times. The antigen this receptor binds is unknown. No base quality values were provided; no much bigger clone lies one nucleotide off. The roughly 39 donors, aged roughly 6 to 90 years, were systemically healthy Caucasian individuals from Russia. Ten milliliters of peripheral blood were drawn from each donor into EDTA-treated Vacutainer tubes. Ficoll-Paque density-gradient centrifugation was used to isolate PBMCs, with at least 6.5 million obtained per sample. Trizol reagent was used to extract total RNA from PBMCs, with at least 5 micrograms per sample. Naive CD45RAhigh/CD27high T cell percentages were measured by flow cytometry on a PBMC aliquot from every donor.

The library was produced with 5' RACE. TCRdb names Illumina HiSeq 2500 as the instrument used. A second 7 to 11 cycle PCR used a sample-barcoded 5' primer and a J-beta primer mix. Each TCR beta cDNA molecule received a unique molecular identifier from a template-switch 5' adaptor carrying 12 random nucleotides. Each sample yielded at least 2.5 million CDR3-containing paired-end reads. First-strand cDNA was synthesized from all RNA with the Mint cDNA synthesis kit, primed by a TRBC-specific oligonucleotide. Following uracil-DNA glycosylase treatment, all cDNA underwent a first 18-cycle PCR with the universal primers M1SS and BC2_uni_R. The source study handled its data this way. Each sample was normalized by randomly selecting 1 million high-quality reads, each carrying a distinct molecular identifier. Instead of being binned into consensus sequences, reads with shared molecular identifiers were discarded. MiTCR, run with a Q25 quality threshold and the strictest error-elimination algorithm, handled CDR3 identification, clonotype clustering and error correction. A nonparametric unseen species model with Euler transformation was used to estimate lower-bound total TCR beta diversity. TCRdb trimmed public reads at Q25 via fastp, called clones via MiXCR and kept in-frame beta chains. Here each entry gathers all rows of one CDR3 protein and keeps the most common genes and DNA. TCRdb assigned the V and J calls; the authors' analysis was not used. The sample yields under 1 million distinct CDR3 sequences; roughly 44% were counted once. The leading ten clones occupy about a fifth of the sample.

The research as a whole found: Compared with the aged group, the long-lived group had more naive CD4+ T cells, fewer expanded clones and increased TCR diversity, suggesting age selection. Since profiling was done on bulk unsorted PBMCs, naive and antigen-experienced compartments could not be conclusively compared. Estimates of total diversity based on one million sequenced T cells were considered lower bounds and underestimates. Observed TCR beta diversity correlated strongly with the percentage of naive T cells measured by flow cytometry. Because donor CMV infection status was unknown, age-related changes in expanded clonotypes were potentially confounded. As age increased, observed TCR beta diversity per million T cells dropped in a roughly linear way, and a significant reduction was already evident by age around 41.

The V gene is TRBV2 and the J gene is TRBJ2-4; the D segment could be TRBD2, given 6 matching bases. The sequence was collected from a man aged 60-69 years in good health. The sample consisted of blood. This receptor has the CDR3 CASGWGESIQYF. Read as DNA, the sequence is TGTGCCAGCGGTTGGGGGGAGAGCATTCAGTACTTC.